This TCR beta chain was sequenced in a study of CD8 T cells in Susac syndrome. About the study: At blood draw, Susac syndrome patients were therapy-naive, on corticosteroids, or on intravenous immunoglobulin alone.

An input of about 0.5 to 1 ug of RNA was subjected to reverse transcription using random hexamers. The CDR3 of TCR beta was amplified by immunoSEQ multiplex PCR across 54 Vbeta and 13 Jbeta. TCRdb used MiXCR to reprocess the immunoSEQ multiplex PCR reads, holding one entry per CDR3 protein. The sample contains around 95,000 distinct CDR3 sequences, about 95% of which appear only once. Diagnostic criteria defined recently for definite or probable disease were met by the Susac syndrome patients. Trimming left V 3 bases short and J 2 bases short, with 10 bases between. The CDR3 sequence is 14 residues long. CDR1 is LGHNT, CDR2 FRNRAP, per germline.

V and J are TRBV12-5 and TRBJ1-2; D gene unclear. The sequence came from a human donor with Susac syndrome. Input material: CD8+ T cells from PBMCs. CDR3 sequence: CASGFGDLNYGYTF. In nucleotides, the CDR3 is TGTGCTAGTGGTTTTGGAGACCTCAACTATGGCTACACCTTC.